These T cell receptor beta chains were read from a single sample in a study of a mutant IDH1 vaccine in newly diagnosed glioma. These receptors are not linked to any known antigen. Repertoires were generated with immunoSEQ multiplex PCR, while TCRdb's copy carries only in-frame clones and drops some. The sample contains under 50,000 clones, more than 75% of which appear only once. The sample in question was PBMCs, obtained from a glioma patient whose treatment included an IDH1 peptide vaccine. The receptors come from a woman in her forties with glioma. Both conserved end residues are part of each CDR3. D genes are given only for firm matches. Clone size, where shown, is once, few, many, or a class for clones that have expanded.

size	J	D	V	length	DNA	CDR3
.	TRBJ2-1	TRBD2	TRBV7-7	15	TGTGCTAGCAGCTCGGGACTAGCGGGGGGAAATGAGCAGTTCTTC	CASSSGLAGGNEQFF
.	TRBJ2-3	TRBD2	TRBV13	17	TGTGCCAGCAGCTCACCCAATAGCGGGGGGTGGGCAGATACGCAGTATTTT	CASSSPNSGGWADTQYF
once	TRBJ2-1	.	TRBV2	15	TGTGCCAGCAGTGAAGCCGGGACCCGTGGCGGCGAGCAGTTCTTC	CASSEAGTRGGEQFF
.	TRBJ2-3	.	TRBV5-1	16	TGCGCCAGCAGCTTACAAACAGGGGAGCTGGGGGGTACGCAGTATTTT	CASSLQTGELGGTQYF
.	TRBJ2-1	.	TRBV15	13	TGTGCCACCAGCCCGGGACTGATCAATGAGCAGTTCTTC	CATSPGLINEQFF
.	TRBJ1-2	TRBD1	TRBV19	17	TGTGCCAGTAGCCGGACAGGGCCGAAGCCGGCGGATGGTGGCTACACCTTC	CASSRTGPKPADGGYTF
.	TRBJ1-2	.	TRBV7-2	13	TGTGCCAGCAGCCCTGACAGTAACTATGGCTACACCTTC	CASSPDSNYGYTF
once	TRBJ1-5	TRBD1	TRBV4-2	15	TGTGCCAGCAGCCAGAGCGACAGGGAGAATCAGCCCCAGCATTTT	CASSQSDRENQPQHF
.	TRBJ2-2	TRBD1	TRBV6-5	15	TGTGCCAGCAGGATGGGGACAGCTAACACCGGGGAGCTGTTTTTT	CASRMGTANTGELFF
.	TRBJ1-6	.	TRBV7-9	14	TGTGCCAGCAGCTTACTAGCCGGGAATTCACCCCTCCACTTT	CASSLLAGNSPLHF
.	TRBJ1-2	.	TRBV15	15	TGTGCCACCAGCAGATCCACCGACTCGGGCCATGGCTACACCTTC	CATSRSTDSGHGYTF
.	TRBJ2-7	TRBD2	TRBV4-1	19	TGCGCCAGCAGCCAAGTCAGACGGGGCCTAGCGGGAGCCGCCTACGAGCAGTACTTC	CASSQVRRGLAGAAYEQYF
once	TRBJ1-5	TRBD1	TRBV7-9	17	TGTGCCAGCAGCTCAGGACAGGGGACGTATAGCAATCAGCCCCAGCATTTT	CASSSGQGTYSNQPQHF
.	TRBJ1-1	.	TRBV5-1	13	TGCGCCAGCAGCCTAAGTATGAACACTGAAGCTTTCTTT	CASSLSMNTEAFF
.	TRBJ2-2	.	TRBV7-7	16	TGTGCTAGCAGCCCCCGGACGGGGGAGAACACCGGGGAGCTGTTTTTT	CASSPRTGENTGELFF
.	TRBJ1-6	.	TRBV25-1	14	TGTGCCAGCAGTGTAGGGGTCGTAAGCTCACCCCTCCACTTT	CASSVGVVSSPLHF
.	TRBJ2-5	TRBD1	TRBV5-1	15	TGCGCCAGCAGCATCGGGACAGGGCTACAAGAGACCCAGTACTTC	CASSIGTGLQETQYF
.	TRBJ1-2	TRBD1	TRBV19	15	TGTGCCAGTAGTGTGGACAGGGTAATTGACTATGGCTACACCTTC	CASSVDRVIDYGYTF
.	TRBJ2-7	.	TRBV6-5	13	TGTGCCAGCAGTTACTCAGAAGCAGGCGAGCAGTACTTC	CASSYSEAGEQYF
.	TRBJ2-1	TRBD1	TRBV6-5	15	TGTGCCAGCAGGGCCGGGACAGGGTATTACAATGAGCAGTTCTTC	CASRAGTGYYNEQFF
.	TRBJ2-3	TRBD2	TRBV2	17	TGTGCCAGCAGTTCGCCCGGGGGAGCGGGGGCCCCCGATACGCAGTATTTT	CASSSPGGAGAPDTQYF
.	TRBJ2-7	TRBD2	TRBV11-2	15	TGTGCCAGCAGCCGCGGGACTAGCGGTTCCTACGAGCAGTACTTC	CASSRGTSGSYEQYF
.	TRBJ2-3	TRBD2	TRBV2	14	TGTGCCAGCAGACCTAGCGGTAGCACAGATACGCAGTATTTT	CASRPSGSTDTQYF
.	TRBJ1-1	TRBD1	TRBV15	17	TGTGCCACCAGCAGAGATTTCACCCCACAGGGGGGAGTGGCAGCTTTCTTT	CATSRDFTPQGGVAAFF
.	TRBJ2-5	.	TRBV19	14	TGTGCCAGTAGTATCCGGGGGGCTATGAGAGAGCAGTACTTC	CASSIRGAMREQYF
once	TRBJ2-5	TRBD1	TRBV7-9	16	TGTGCCAGCAGCTTGGTCAGACAGGGGATACAAGAGACCCAGTACTTC	CASSLVRQGIQETQYF
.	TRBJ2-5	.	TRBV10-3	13	TGTGCCACCGCGCCGACCCCCCAAGAGACCCAGTACTTC	CATAPTPQETQYF
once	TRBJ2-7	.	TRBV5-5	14	TGTGCCAGCAGCCTAGCGGGACAGGCCTACGAGCAGTACTTC	CASSLAGQAYEQYF
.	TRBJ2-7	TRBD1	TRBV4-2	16	TGTGCCAGCAGCCAAGCGTGGGACAGAAAAACCTACGAGCAGTACTTC	CASSQAWDRKTYEQYF
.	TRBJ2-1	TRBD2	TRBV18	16	TGTGCCAGCTCACCACCGCTGGGGGAGGGCCTAGATGAGCAGTTCTTC	CASSPPLGEGLDEQFF
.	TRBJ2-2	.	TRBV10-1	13	TGCGCCAGCAGTGACAGTTCCACCGGGGAGCTGTTTTTT	CASSDSSTGELFF
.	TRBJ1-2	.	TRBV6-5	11	TGTGCCACTGGACAGAACTATGGCTACACCTTC	CATGQNYGYTF
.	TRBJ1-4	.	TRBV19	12	TGTGCCAGTAGTAGGCGGGGAGAAAAACTGTTTTTT	CASSRRGEKLFF
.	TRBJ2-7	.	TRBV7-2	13	TGTGCCAGCAGCCCCGGGTCTCCCTACGAGCAGTACTTC	CASSPGSPYEQYF
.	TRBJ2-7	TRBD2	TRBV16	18	TGTGCCAGCAGCCCGGGACTAGCGGGGGGTACCTTCACTTACGAGCAGTACTTC	CASSPGLAGGTFTYEQYF
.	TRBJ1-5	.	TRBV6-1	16	TGTGCCAGCAGTGAAGACCCAGGGGCCGGCCATCAGCCCCAGCATTTT	CASSEDPGAGHQPQHF
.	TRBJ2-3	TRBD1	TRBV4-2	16	TGTGCCAGCAGACAACATGGGACAGTAGGGATAGATACGCAGTATTTT	CASRQHGTVGIDTQYF
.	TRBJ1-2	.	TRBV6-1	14	TGTGCCAGCTTACTGGTGGCGGGGCATGAAGGCTACACCTTC	CASLLVAGHEGYTF
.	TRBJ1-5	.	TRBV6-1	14	TGTGCCAGCAGTGCGGTGGGGCAAGGTCAGCCCCAGCATTTT	CASSAVGQGQPQHF
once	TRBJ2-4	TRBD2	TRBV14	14	TGTGCCAGCAGCCGAAATCGGGGGGGGAACATTCAGTACTTC	CASSRNRGGNIQYF
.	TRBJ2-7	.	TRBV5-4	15	TGTGCCAGCAGCCCATCCTATCAGGGGTCCTACGAGCAGTACTTC	CASSPSYQGSYEQYF
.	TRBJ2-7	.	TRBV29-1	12	TGCAGCGTTTCTGAAGTCTACTACGAGCAGTACTTC	CSVSEVYYEQYF
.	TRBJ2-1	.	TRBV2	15	TGTGCCAGCAGTGACCAGGAGGGCCCGGACAATGAGCAGTTCTTC	CASSDQEGPDNEQFF
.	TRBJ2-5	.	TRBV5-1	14	TGCGCCAGCACAGGCCGGGGGCAGGGAGAGACCCAGTACTTC	CASTGRGQGETQYF
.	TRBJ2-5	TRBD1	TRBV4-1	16	TGCGCCAGCAGCCAATCTCCCGGGACAGTACAAGAGACCCAGTACTTC	CASSQSPGTVQETQYF
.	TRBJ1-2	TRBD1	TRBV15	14	TGTGCCACCAGCAGAGGGGACAGTAGCTATGGCTACACCTTC	CATSRGDSSYGYTF
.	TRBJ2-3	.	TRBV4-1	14	TGCGCCAGCAGCCAAGAAGGAAGAGCAGATACGCAGTATTTT	CASSQEGRADTQYF
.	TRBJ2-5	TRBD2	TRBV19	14	TGTGCCAGTAGTATAGGTCCGGGAGGGGAGACCCAGTACTTC	CASSIGPGGETQYF
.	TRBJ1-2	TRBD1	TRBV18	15	TGTGCCAGCTCACCAGGGACAGGGGCGCAGTATGGCTACACCTTC	CASSPGTGAQYGYTF